Included here is one T cell receptor (beta chain) sequence, with context. Antigen unknown. Losses at the gene ends were 4 bases for V and 10 bases for J; bases not matched to a gene: 5. Germline values: CDR1 SGHNT, CDR2 YYREEE (reference sequence). CDR3 length equals 13 residues. The source of the sample is a study of T-cell memory formation after mild COVID-19. TCRdb re-derived calls from the 5' RACE reads in MiXCR, one entry per CDR3 protein. This sample has 100,000 to 150,000 distinct CDR3 sequences; more than 15% occur once, and the top ten carry roughly 14%. Overall study findings and caveats: Among CD4+ contracting clones, most were CM and EM, and CD8+ ones EMRA. What remained unconfirmed was the SARS-CoV-2 specificity of second-wave clones peaking on day 37.

The V call is TRBV5-4, the J call TRBJ1-6; 7 bases line up with TRBD1. The specimen sequenced was PBMCs or a T cell subset sorted from them (not recorded which). The TCR comes from an adult woman who had mild COVID-19 (a few samples of this study predate the infection). Cell type and time point are not known. CDR3 bases: TGTGCCAGCAGCCCCCAGGGGGACTCACCCCTCCACTTT. Amino acid sequence: CASSPQGDSPLHF.